The source of this T cell receptor (beta chain) is a study of PD-L1 blockade in urothelial cancer. Assay: immunoSEQ multiplex PCR; the TCRdb copy retains only in-frame clones and omits some. The table includes about 110,000 clones, around 85% detected once. The origin of this receptor is a man aged 45 to 65 with urothelial cancer. The starting material was PBMCs, obtained around atezolizumab (anti-PD-L1) treatment.

CDR3 amino acids: CASSPHELAYEQYF. In nucleotides, the CDR3 is TGTGCCAGCTCACCACATGAACTAGCCTACGAGCAGTACTTC. This chain uses TRBV18 with TRBJ2-7, with a tentative D call TRBD2 (5 bases). The V gene's germline CDR1 is KGHSH and CDR2 LQKENI. This CDR3 comprises 14 residues. V was shortened by 1 base and J by 2 bases, with 9 bases between the two germline ends.